This TCR beta chain was sequenced in a study of CD8 T cells in ankylosing spondylitis. A word on this clonotype: The antigen is unknown.

This CDR3 is built from 16 residues. Germline V gene sequence: CDR1 SGHRS, CDR2 YFSETQ. V was clipped by 2 bases and J by 7 bases; unmatched bases: 11. Points from the study as a whole: In peripheral blood, disease-linked CD8+ clones occurred at relatively low frequencies. Roughly 8 highly homologous variants made up a TCR beta motif, and this motif appeared characteristic of ankylosing spondylitis blood. A subset of motif variants has previously been described in the synovial fluid and blood of reactive arthritis.

MiXCR was run by TCRdb on the 5' RACE reads, yielding one entry per CDR3 protein. The sample lists about 130,000 distinct CDR3 sequences, approximately 9.9% occurring once. This chain uses TRBV5-1 with TRBJ2-2, with TRBD2 matching 7 bases. The specimen was blood, either unsorted or a sorted T cell fraction (not recorded which). The receptor comes from a male donor with ankylosing spondylitis or in good health (not recorded which). Written as DNA, the CDR3 is TGCGCCAGCAGCTTCGGGATGGCGGGAGCAGTCGGGGAGCTGTTTTTT. Its translation is CASSFGMAGAVGELFF.